This TCR beta chain was captured in a study of beta chain features in type 1 diabetes. Reverse transcription of all isolated RNA meant that expressed TCRB transcripts were sequenced. Only in-frame clones appear in the TCRdb table, and some are missing; sequencing was by immunoSEQ multiplex PCR. The data show about 230,000 clones, over 8.5% seen once. Germline CDR1 SQVTM, CDR2 ANQGSEA. V was pared by 4 bases and J by 3 bases, with 9 bases of the junction left unmatched. This CDR3 is 14 amino acids long. Material for sequencing was naive CD4+ T cells from blood. This receptor was taken from a woman aged 18-29 years in good health. This sequence joins TRBV29-1 and TRBJ2-7, with 7 positions matching TRBD2. CDR3 coding DNA: TGCAGCGTTGGGTCTAGCGGAGCTCACTACGAGCAGTACTTC. This codes for CSVGSSGAHYEQYF.